This entry lists 32 T cell receptor beta chains sequenced from one sample in a study of T cells in Graves' hyperthyroidism and ophthalmopathy. RNA transcripts provided the source from which TCR beta CDR3 regions were amplified. The study used the HTBI primer set for a first-round RT-PCR of the TCR CDR3. TCRdb redid the calling of the multiplex PCR reads with MiXCR, one entry per CDR3 protein. The data contain hundreds of thousands of distinct CDR3 sequences, approximately 15% of them seen just once; the ten biggest clones take up roughly 15%. The source material was blood. The receptor set was obtained from a young woman with Graves' hyperthyroidism.

V gene TRBV11-1 combines with J gene TRBJ2-1, with 13 bases fitting TRBD2. The V segment lost 5 bases and the J segment 5 bases; nucleotides outside the gene matches: 9. Germline-derived CDR1 and CDR2 are SGHAT and FQDESV (reference sequence). This CDR3 comprises 17 residues. This CDR3 is CASSTGTSGDPDNEQFF. CDR3 nucleotide sequence: TGTGCCAGCAGCACGGGGACTAGCGGGGATCCAGACAATGAGCAGTTCTTC.

This clonotype was counted ten times or more. The J gene is TRBJ2-7, the V gene TRBV7-2; 10 bases agree with TRBD2. The V segment lost 5 bases and the J segment 4 bases; nucleotides outside the gene matches: 8. Germline-derived CDR1 and CDR2 are SGHTA and FQGNSA. The CDR3 covers 15 residues. CDR3 sequence reads: CASSPSSGRLYEQYF. CDR3 bases: TGTGCCAGCAGCCCCAGTAGCGGGAGGCTATACGAGCAGTACTTC.

This clonotype was seen repeatedly, ten times or more. V and J are TRBV11-2 and TRBJ1-5; D possibly corresponds to TRBD1 (5 bases). The CDR3 extends over 15 amino acids. Trimming pared 5 bases from V and 4 bases from J, leaving 15 bases between. Per germline, CDR1 SGHAT and CDR2 FQNNGV. CDR3 sequence (DNA): TGTGCCAGCAGCCTCGGGGCGGGCCCAAATCAGCCCCAGCATTTT. Residues: CASSLGAGPNQPQHF. The complete variable domain, with remaining parts taken from reference TRBV11-2 and TRBJ1-5, reads EAGVAQSPRYKIIEKRQSVAFWCNPISGHATLYWYQQILGQGPKLLIQFQNNGVVDDSQLPKDRFSAERLKGVDSTLKIQPAKLEDSAVYLCASSLGAGPNQPQHFGDGTRLSIL.

About this clonotype itself: A read error is likely, as this CDR3 ends without the conserved phenylalanine or tryptophan. V is TRBV20-1 and J is TRBJ1-1; D is possibly TRBD1 (5 bases). Germline CDR1 DFQATT, CDR2 SNEGSKA (reference sequence). The V gene lost 3 bases and the J gene lost 6 bases, with 14 bases spanning the gap. The CDR3 runs 13 residues. The CDR3 coding sequence is TGCAGTGCTAGGCCCGGGGCGGCGTCTGAAGCTTTCCTT. This encodes CSARPGAASEAFL.

This clonotype showed up many times. The V call is TRBV15, the J call TRBJ1-1; tentative D call: TRBD1 (6 bases). In germline, CDR1 is LNHNV, CDR2 YYDKDF (reference sequence). V lost 5 bases and J 7 bases, leaving 17 bases between the germline ends. This CDR3 contains 14 residues. The CDR3 loop is CATSPETAGVEAFF. The CDR3 nucleotides are TGTGCCACCAGCCCCGAGACAGCAGGGGTTGAAGCTTTCTTT.

The chain joins TRBV18 to TRBJ2-7, with D unclear. This CDR3 has 14 residues. From germline, CDR1 is KGHSH and CDR2 LQKENI. V lost 4 bases to trimming and J lost 5 bases, with 15 bases between them. The chain's CDR3 is CASSHGDRANEQYF. Written as DNA, the CDR3 is TGTGCCAGCTCACACGGAGACCGGGCCAACGAGCAGTACTTC.

CDR3 sequence reads: CASSSKSTGELFF. The CDR3 DNA follows: TGTGCCAGCAGTTCAAAAAGCACCGGGGAGCTGTTTTTT. V usage is TRBV27 and J usage is TRBJ2-2; no reliable D call. From germline, CDR1 is MNHEY and CDR2 SMNVEV (reference sequence). The CDR3 is 13 amino acids. Trimming shortened V by 4 bases and J by 4 bases, and 7 bases separated the two germline ends.

The table lists this clonotype with many counts. V usage is TRBV6-1 and J usage is TRBJ1-2; 8 bases map to TRBD1. Germline V gene lookup returns CDR1 MNHNS and CDR2 SASEGT. Trimming took 7 bases from V and 7 from J; bases not matched to a gene: 14. CDR3 length equals 15 residues. The chain's CDR3 is CASTPRAQGASGYTF. DNA for the CDR3: TGTGCCAGCACCCCCCGGGCGCAGGGGGCAAGTGGCTACACCTTC.

This sequence joins TRBV6-2 or TRBV6-3 and TRBJ1-6; tentative D call: TRBD1 (5 bases). CDR1 is MNHEY and CDR2 is SVGEGT in the germline V gene. The CDR3 has 17 amino acids. Deletions cut 4 bases from V and 0 bases from J, with 13 bases between. CDR3 residues: CASSSAGGDSYNSPLHF. CDR3 nucleotide sequence: TGTGCCAGCAGTTCGGCGGGGGGAGACTCCTATAATTCACCCCTCCACTTT.

V gene TRBV12-3 or TRBV12-4 combines with J gene TRBJ2-3, with 13 bases that match TRBD2. V lost 5 bases to trimming and J lost 3 bases; unmatched junction nucleotides: 8. The CDR3 spans 17 residues. CDR3 nucleotides: TGTGCCAGCAGTCGACTACTAGCGGGGGGGCCTACAGATACGCAGTATTTT. Residues: CASSRLLAGGPTDTQYF.

This clonotype has more than one count but fewer than ten. Here the CDR3 reads CASSQVRGGGGEAFF. The CDR3 DNA follows: TGTGCCAGCAGCCAAGTGCGGGGCGGGGGGGGTGAAGCTTTCTTT. The chain links TRBV14 to TRBJ1-1; D is perhaps TRBD1 (5 bases). The germline gives CDR1 SGHDN, CDR2 FVKESK. Trimming pared 1 base from V and 7 bases from J, leaving 16 bases between. This CDR3 spans 15 amino acids.

This clonotype was seen many times. The chain carries TRBV7-8 and TRBJ2-7; 10 nucleotides agree with TRBD2. V shed 3 bases and J 1 base; nucleotides not matched to a gene: 0. Germline CDR1 is SGHVS and CDR2 is FQNEAQ. The CDR3 consists of 14 residues. CDR3 residues: CASSFSGGSYEQYF. CDR3 nucleotides: TGTGCCAGCAGCTTTAGCGGGGGGTCCTACGAGCAGTACTTC. Combining the CDR3 with reference TRBV7-8 and TRBJ2-7 gives the whole variable domain GAGVSQSPRYKVAKRGQDVALRCDPISGHVSLFWYQQALGQGPEFLTYFQNEAQLDKSGLPSDRFFAERPEGSVSTLKIQRTQQEDSAVYLCASSFSGGSYEQYFGPGTRLTVT.

This clonotype was counted many times. This rearrangement joins TRBV13 to TRBJ2-1, with 9 bases matching TRBD1. The CDR3 is made up of 15 amino acids. The germline V gene has CDR1 PRHDT and CDR2 FYEKMQ (reference sequence). V gave up 3 bases and J gave up 2 bases; unmatched junction bases: 2. Here the CDR3 reads CASSLDRGAYNEQFF. The CDR3 nucleotides are TGTGCCAGCAGCTTGGACAGGGGAGCCTACAATGAGCAGTTCTTC.

This clonotype has only a few counts. This chain connects TRBV12-3 or TRBV12-4 to TRBJ2-3; D is ambiguous. V lost 3 bases, J lost 5 bases, and 12 bases lay in between. This CDR3 has 14 residues. CDR3 bases: TGTGCCAGCAGTTTGGAGCACGGAGTAGATACGCAGTATTTT. Protein product: CASSLEHGVDTQYF.

This clonotype showed up many times. The J gene is TRBJ1-3, the V gene TRBV4-3; D uncertain. The CDR3 extends over 15 amino acids. V was shortened by 1 base and J by 6 bases, with 13 bases between the two germline ends. Germline assignment: CDR1 LGHNA and CDR2 YSLEER. CDR3 coding DNA: TGCGCCAGCAGCCAAGGGTTGGACGCCAAAAACACCATATATTTT. Protein: CASSQGLDAKNTIYF.

This clonotype was detected ten times or more. This chain connects TRBV5-1 to TRBJ1-4; 7 bases agree with TRBD1. Losses at the gene ends were 5 bases for V and 5 bases for J; bases not matched to a gene: 9. The CDR3 totals 15 residues. Per germline, CDR1 SGHRS and CDR2 YFSETQ. This chain's CDR3 is CASSQGGKLNEKLFF. The CDR3 DNA sequence: TGCGCCAGCAGTCAGGGGGGGAAACTAAATGAAAAACTGTTTTTT. The variable domain in full, completed from reference TRBV5-1 and TRBJ1-4, reads KAGVTQTPRYLIKTRGQQVTLSCSPISGHRSVSWYQQTPGQGLQFLFEYFSETQRNKGNFPGRFSGRQFSNSRSEMNVSTLELGDSALYLCASSQGGKLNEKLFFGSGTQLSVL.

The chain combines TRBV7-6 with TRBJ1-2, with D maybe TRBD1 (5 bases). The CDR3 extends over 13 amino acids. Deletions cut 8 bases from V and 5 bases from J, with 15 bases between. Germline loops: CDR1 SGHVS, CDR2 FNYEAQ. The CDR3 reads CASGPGNRYGYTF. In nucleotides, the CDR3 is TGTGCCAGCGGGCCAGGGAATCGATATGGCTACACCTTC.

Ten or more counts support this clonotype. This chain connects TRBV7-6 to TRBJ1-1; 9 nucleotides align to TRBD1. CDR1 is SGHVS, CDR2 FNYEAQ, per germline. CDR3 length: 14 residues. V shed 5 bases, J shed 6 bases, and the junction held 7 bases outside the gene matches. In DNA, the CDR3 is TGTGCCAGCAGCAACCCCCGGACAGGGGCTGAAGCTTTCTTT. Translated, it gives CASSNPRTGAEAFF.

The chain has TRBV6-2 or TRBV6-3 and TRBJ2-5; 9 nucleotides line up with TRBD2. J gave up 7 bases and V 5 bases, and 11 bases lay outside the gene matches. Germline lookup yields CDR1 MNHEY and CDR2 SVGEGT. There are 15 residues in the CDR3. The chain's CDR3 is CASSTPGTSLATQYF. CDR3 bases: TGTGCCAGCAGTACCCCCGGGACTAGCTTGGCGACCCAGTACTTC.

This clonotype was found many times. The chain carries TRBV27 and TRBJ2-1; weak D call: TRBD1 (6 bases). CDR1 and CDR2 (germline): MNHEY, SMNVEV (reference sequence). V lost 5 bases, J lost 0 bases, and 14 bases lay in between. This CDR3 has 16 amino acids. CDR3 sequence (DNA): TGTGCCAGCAGTCCCGGGACACCCCGCTCCTACAATGAGCAGTTCTTC. It encodes CASSPGTPRSYNEQFF.

This clonotype was counted ten times or more. The rearrangement uses TRBV3-1 and TRBJ2-1; 8 nucleotides align to TRBD2. The CDR3 runs 13 residues. V shed 7 bases and J 6 bases; nucleotides not matched to a gene: 5. The germline V gene has CDR1 LGHDT and CDR2 YNNKEL (reference sequence). The CDR3 DNA follows: TGTGCCAGCACCTGGGCGGGGGGCAATGAGCAGTTCTTC. Translation gives CASTWAGGNEQFF.

Only a few counts were recorded for this clonotype. The rearrangement links TRBV4-2 to TRBJ2-1, with TRBD2 matching over 10 bases. The V segment lost 4 bases and the J segment 9 bases; nucleotides outside the gene matches: 15. This CDR3 spans 17 amino acids. Germline CDR1 LGHNA, CDR2 YNFKEQ. CDR3 protein: CASSLTSGLAAAGEQFF. CDR3 DNA sequence: TGTGCCAGCAGCCTCACGTCCGGACTAGCGGCAGCGGGTGAGCAGTTCTTC.

The CDR3 nucleotides are TGTGCCAGCAGCCGGGCCTTGGGGGAGCAGTACTTC. Protein product: CASSRALGEQYF. The chain joins TRBV11-2 to TRBJ2-7, with D unresolved. Trimming shortened V by 5 bases and J by 7 bases, and 12 bases separated the two germline ends. CDR1 is SGHAT, CDR2 FQNNGV, per germline. The CDR3 runs to 12 residues.

This clonotype was counted many times. The chain uses TRBV20-1 and TRBJ1-5; no definite D call. This CDR3 has 15 residues. Trimming shortened V by 0 bases and J by 0 bases, and 9 bases separated the two germline ends. Germline CDR1 is DFQATT and CDR2 is SNEGSKA (reference sequence). CDR3 sequence reads: CSARDQAVSNQPQHF. Written as DNA, the CDR3 is TGCAGTGCTAGAGATCAGGCAGTTAGCAATCAGCCCCAGCATTTT.

There are a few counts of this clonotype. The chain couples TRBV4-2 to TRBJ2-7; TRBD2 aligns across 9 bases. CDR3 length: 16 residues. V lost 4 bases and J lost 0; bases outside the gene matches: 7. CDR1 and CDR2 (germline): LGHNA, YNFKEQ. The CDR3 loop reads CASSPERTSASYEQYF. Written as DNA, the CDR3 is TGTGCCAGCAGCCCAGAGCGGACTAGCGCCTCCTACGAGCAGTACTTC.

V and J are TRBV7-9 and TRBJ1-4; maybe TRBD1 (5 bases). Germline values: CDR1 SEHNR, CDR2 FQNEAQ (reference sequence). The CDR3 is made up of 14 amino acids. Trimming took off 5 bases at V and 8 bases at J, with 15 bases between the two ends. For the CDR3, the DNA is TGTGCCAGCAGCCCCGGGGCCCTGGGGGAAAAACTGTTTTTT. Its protein is CASSPGALGEKLFF.

This clonotype was counted at least ten times. This chain links TRBV12-3 or TRBV12-4 with TRBJ1-2, with a tentative D call TRBD1 (5 bases). The length of the CDR3 is 18 residues. V shed 0 bases and J shed 2 bases, with 19 bases lying between them. The CDR3 is CASSLAIVGALGNYGYTF. Written as DNA, the CDR3 is TGTGCCAGCAGTTTAGCGATCGTCGGGGCTCTGGGCAACTATGGCTACACCTTC.

Ten or more counts support this clonotype. This chain links TRBV27 with TRBJ1-6, with 7 bases matching TRBD1. The CDR3 covers 15 residues. V lost 3 bases, J lost 9 bases, and 8 bases stayed unmatched. In germline, CDR1 is MNHEY, CDR2 SMNVEV (reference sequence). Here the CDR3 DNA reads TGTGCCAGCAGTTTTTCCCGACAGGGCGGTTCACCCCTCCACTTT. Residues: CASSFSRQGGSPLHF.

CDR3 nucleotides: TGTGCCAGCAGCCGCGACAGGCTTGAAGCTTTCTTT. Amino acid sequence: CASSRDRLEAFF. The chain recombines TRBV6-1 with TRBJ1-1; TRBD1 is a possible D gene (6 bases). CDR3 length equals 12 residues. Trimming left V 6 bases short and J 7 bases short, with 12 bases between. The germline V gene encodes CDR1 MNHNS and CDR2 SASEGT.

This chain uses TRBV9 with TRBJ1-2; 7 bases align to TRBD1. Germline loops: CDR1 SGDLS, CDR2 YYNGEE. The CDR3 loop spans 17 amino acids. With V trimmed by 2 bases and J by 1 base, 11 bases remained unmatched. The CDR3 reads CASSVELTGAINYGYTF. For the CDR3, the DNA is TGTGCCAGCAGCGTGGAGCTCACAGGGGCCATTAACTATGGCTACACCTTC. The whole variable domain, filled in from reference TRBV9 and TRBJ1-2, reads DSGVTQTPKHLITATGQRVTLRCSPRSGDLSVYWYQQSLDQGLQFLIQYYNGEERAKGNILERFSAQQFPDLHSELNLSSLELGDSALYFCASSVELTGAINYGYTFGSGTRLTVV.

This clonotype was detected ten times or more. This chain links TRBV2 with TRBJ1-1; no definite D call. The CDR3 spans 13 residues. With 7 bases removed from V and 0 bases from J, the gap between germline ends came to 9 bases. CDR1 and CDR2 (germline): SNHLY, FYNNEI. This CDR3 reads CASIVDMNTEAFF. Here the CDR3 DNA reads TGTGCCAGCATCGTAGATATGAACACTGAAGCTTTCTTT.

The table lists this clonotype with many counts. The genes are TRBV15 and TRBJ2-7; 14 positions agree with TRBD2. Germline V gene data show CDR1 as LNHNV and CDR2 as YYDKDF (reference sequence). CDR3 size: 17 residues. V dropped 0 bases and J dropped 3; count of bases not matched to a gene: 4. The DNA of the CDR3 is TGTGCCACCAGCAGAGACGACGGACTAGCGGGAGGCTACGAGCAGTACTTC. Its protein is CATSRDDGLAGGYEQYF.